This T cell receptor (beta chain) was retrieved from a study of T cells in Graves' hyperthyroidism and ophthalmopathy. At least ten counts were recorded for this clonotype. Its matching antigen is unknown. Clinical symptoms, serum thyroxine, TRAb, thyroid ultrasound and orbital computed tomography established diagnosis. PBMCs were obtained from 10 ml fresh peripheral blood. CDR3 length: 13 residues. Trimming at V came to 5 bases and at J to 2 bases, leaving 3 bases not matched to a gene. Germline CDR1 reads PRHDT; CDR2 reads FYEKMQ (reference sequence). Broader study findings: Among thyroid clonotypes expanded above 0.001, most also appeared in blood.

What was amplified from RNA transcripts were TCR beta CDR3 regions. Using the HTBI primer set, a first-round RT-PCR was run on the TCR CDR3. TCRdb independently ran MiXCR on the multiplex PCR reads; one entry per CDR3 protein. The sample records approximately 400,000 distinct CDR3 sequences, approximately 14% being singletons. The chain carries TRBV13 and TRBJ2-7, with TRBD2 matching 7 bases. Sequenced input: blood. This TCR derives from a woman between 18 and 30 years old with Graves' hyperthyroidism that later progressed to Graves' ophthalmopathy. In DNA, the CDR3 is TGTGCCAGCAGCGACAGCGGGGCCTACGAGCAGTACTTC. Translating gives CASSDSGAYEQYF.